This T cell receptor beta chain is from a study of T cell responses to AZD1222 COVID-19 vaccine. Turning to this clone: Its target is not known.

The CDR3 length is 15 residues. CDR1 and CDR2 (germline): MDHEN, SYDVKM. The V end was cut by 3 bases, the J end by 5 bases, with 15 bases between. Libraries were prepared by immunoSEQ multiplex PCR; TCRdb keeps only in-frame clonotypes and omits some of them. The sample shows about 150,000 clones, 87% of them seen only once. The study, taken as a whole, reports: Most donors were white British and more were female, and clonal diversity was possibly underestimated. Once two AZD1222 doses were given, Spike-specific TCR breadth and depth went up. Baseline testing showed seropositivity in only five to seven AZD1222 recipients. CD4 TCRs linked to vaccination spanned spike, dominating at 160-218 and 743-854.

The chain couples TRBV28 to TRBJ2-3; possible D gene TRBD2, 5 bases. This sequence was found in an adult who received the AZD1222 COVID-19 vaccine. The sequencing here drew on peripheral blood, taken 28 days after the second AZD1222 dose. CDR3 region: CASSFEGSGKDTQYF. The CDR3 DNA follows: TGTGCCAGCAGTTTCGAGGGCTCTGGAAAAGATACGCAGTATTTT.